This TCR beta chain derives from a study of blood T cell repertoires in COVID-19. Turning to the study itself: From the United States, Italy and Spain came samples of acute and convalescent COVID-19. The cDNA or gDNA used as material had been derived from T cells, B-cell-depleted T cells, or PBMCs.

Original handling: Nucleated cell number was recorded as an estimate derived from reference gene primer amplification. Assay used: immunoSEQ multiplex PCR; TCRdb lists only in-frame clones, some missing. V, J and clone size reflect that table, while D and trimming were determined from the DNA. This table has 110,000 or so clones, around 84% appearing once. The CDR3 runs 14 residues. Germline loops: CDR1 DFQATT, CDR2 SNEGSKA (reference sequence). V dropped 3 bases and J dropped 0; count of bases not matched to a gene: 3. The chain has TRBV20-1 and TRBJ2-7; 9 bases line up with TRBD1. Sequenced material: peripheral blood. This sequence was found in an elderly woman with acute or convalescent COVID-19. Here the CDR3 reads CSASDRGASYEQYF. CDR3 sequence (DNA): TGCAGTGCTAGTGACAGGGGGGCCTCCTACGAGCAGTACTTC.